One and the same sample provided the 19 T cell receptor beta chains below, sequenced in a study of vaccination effects on CD4 cells after COVID-19. Some clones are missing from TCRdb's copy, which holds only in-frame ones; the method was immunoSEQ multiplex PCR. The table lists approximately 47,000 clones, approximately 80% of them singletons, with about 10% in the top ten. Upon completion of about eleven days in culture, CD4+ T cells were isolated. The antigens these receptors bind are not known. This specimen was CD4+ T cells from PBMCs cultured without peptide, taken before COVID-19 vaccination. These receptor sequences come from a human donor who had a prior SARS-CoV-2 infection.

V gene TRBV6-6 combines with J gene TRBJ2-7; 8 nucleotides align to TRBD2. From germline, CDR1 is MNHNY and CDR2 SVGAGI (reference sequence). This CDR3 is 14 amino acids long. The ends lost 5 bases at V and 2 bases at J; junction bases unmatched: 5. The CDR3 DNA is TGTGCCAGCAGTACGGGACTAGAGACCTACGAGCAGTACTTC. Amino acids: CASSTGLETYEQYF.

The chain is built from TRBV29-1 and TRBJ1-4; D remains ambiguous. Trimming left V 5 bases short and J 4 bases short, with 8 bases between. Germline V lookup: CDR1 SQVTM, CDR2 ANQGSEA. The CDR3 extends over 12 amino acids. The CDR3 region has the DNA TGCAGCGTTTCCAGCAGTAATGAAAAACTGTTTTTT. Its protein is CSVSSSNEKLFF.

The chain has TRBV6-5 and TRBJ2-7; D remains ambiguous. The V end was cut by 0 bases, the J end by 6 bases, with 15 bases between. The germline gives CDR1 MNHEY, CDR2 SVGAGI. This CDR3 spans 15 amino acids. The CDR3 sequence: CASSYSVRSSREQYF. The CDR3 DNA reads as TGTGCCAGCAGTTACTCTGTCCGGTCCTCACGCGAGCAGTACTTC.

This clone was detected once. V gene TRBV6-6 combines with J gene TRBJ2-7, with unresolved D. There are 15 residues in the CDR3. CDR1 MNHNY and CDR2 SVGAGI come from the germline V gene (reference sequence). V was pared by 5 bases and J by 0 bases, with 14 bases between. The CDR3, as DNA: TGTGCCAGCAGTAGATCTATATCCGTCTCCTACGAGCAGTACTTC. This translates into CASSRSISVSYEQYF.

This sequence joins TRBV4-2 and TRBJ2-2, with D possibly TRBD1 on 5 matching bases. Germline V gene data show CDR1 as LGHNA and CDR2 as YNFKEQ. The CDR3 runs to 14 residues. V was pared by 3 bases and J by 4 bases, with 9 bases between. The CDR3 DNA follows: TGTGCCAGCAGCCAGGCAGACAGCACCGGGGAGCTGTTTTTT. As protein: CASSQADSTGELFF.

V usage is TRBV21-1 and J usage is TRBJ1-5; the table's D call of TRBD1 was not tested on the DNA. TRBV21-1 corresponds to a pseudogene. The length of the CDR3 is 16 residues. The CDR3 nucleotides read TGTGCCAGCAGCGGCCGGACAGGGTTTAGTAGTCAGCCCCAGCATTTT. This gives the protein CASSGRTGFSSQPQHF.

The chain recombines TRBV18 with TRBJ1-1; D ambiguous. The V gene's germline CDR1 is KGHSH and CDR2 LQKENI. CDR3 length: 12 amino acids. V was cut by 3 bases and J by 5 bases, with 7 bases left in between. This CDR3 reads CASSPSPTEAFF. The DNA for the CDR3 is TGTGCCAGCTCACCGAGTCCAACTGAAGCTTTCTTT. Together with reference TRBV18 and TRBJ1-1, the CDR3 gives the full variable domain: NAGVMQNPRHLVRRRGQEARLRCSPMKGHSHVYWYRQLPEEGLKFMVYLQKENIIDESGMPKERFSAEFPKEGPSILRIQQVVRGDSAAYFCASSPSPTEAFFGQGTRLTVV.

The chain combines TRBV5-1 with TRBJ1-5, with 7 bases fitting TRBD1. Germline V gene lookup returns CDR1 SGHRS and CDR2 YFSETQ. V lost 4 bases, J lost 0 bases, and 7 bases stayed unmatched. The CDR3 has 16 residues. The CDR3: CASSEGTAYSNQPQHF. In DNA form, the CDR3 reads TGCGCCAGCAGCGAGGGGACAGCTTATAGCAATCAGCCCCAGCATTTT.

CDR3 DNA: TGTGCCAGCAGTGCTGGACTAGCTCCGGCAGATACGCAGTATTTT. It translates to CASSAGLAPADTQYF. The V gene is TRBV6-4, the J gene TRBJ2-3; 8 nucleotides line up with TRBD2. V dropped 4 bases and J dropped 4; count of bases not matched to a gene: 7. There are 15 residues in the CDR3. Germline CDR1 reads MRHNA; CDR2 reads SNTAGT.

This clone was recorded once. The V and J genes are TRBV29-1 and TRBJ2-5; D gene uncertain. Deletions cut 4 bases from V and 4 bases from J, with 7 bases between. CDR1 SQVTM and CDR2 ANQGSEA come from the germline V gene. The CDR3 has 11 residues. The CDR3 spells CSVVSGETQYF. The DNA of the CDR3 is TGCAGCGTTGTATCTGGAGAGACCCAGTACTTC.

This rearrangement joins TRBV7-2 to TRBJ1-2; the D is unclear. Germline V gene sequence: CDR1 SGHTA, CDR2 FQGNSA. The germline V and J ends were trimmed by 1 base and 4 bases, with 10 bases remaining between them. The length of the CDR3 is 14 residues. The CDR3 region has the DNA TGTGCCAGCAGCTTAGGGGGAAACACCTATGGCTACACCTTC. Its translation is CASSLGGNTYGYTF. Supplemented by reference TRBV7-2 and TRBJ1-2, the full variable domain reads GAGVSQSPSNKVTEKGKDVELRCDPISGHTALYWYRQSLGQGLEFLIYFQGNSAPDKSGLPSDRFSAERTGGSVSTLTIQRTQQEDSAVYLCASSLGGNTYGYTFGSGTRLTVV.

The rearrangement joins TRBV7-3 to TRBJ2-1; TRBD2 matches 12 bases. The CDR3 loop spans 18 amino acids. V was clipped by 0 bases and J by 9 bases; unmatched bases: 12. In germline, CDR1 is SGHTA, CDR2 FQGTGA. The DNA of the CDR3 is TGTGCCAGCAGCTTAACAATACTAGCGGGGGGTGAGTCCAGTGAGCAGTTCTTC. Amino acid sequence: CASSLTILAGGESSEQFF.

V usage is TRBV18 and J usage is TRBJ1-1; D might be TRBD1 (6 bases). V was shortened by 0 bases and J by 5 bases, with 16 bases between the two germline ends. This CDR3 has 16 amino acids. Germline-derived CDR1 and CDR2 are KGHSH and LQKENI. This CDR3 reads CASSPPSGGGGTEAFF. The DNA of the CDR3 is TGTGCCAGCTCACCACCCTCGGGGGGCGGAGGAACTGAAGCTTTCTTT.

This chain links TRBV6-5 with TRBJ1-4; 8 nucleotides align to TRBD1. The CDR3 length is 15 residues. Germline V CDR1 and CDR2: MNHEY, SVGAGI. V shed 6 bases and J 8 bases; nucleotides not matched to a gene: 11. The CDR3 protein is CASRGQGGGREKLFF. The CDR3 bases are TGTGCCAGCAGAGGACAGGGTGGCGGGAGAGAAAAACTGTTTTTT.

V gene TRBV5-1 combines with J gene TRBJ2-2; 9 bases map to TRBD1. The CDR3 is 15 residues long. Germline loops: CDR1 SGHRS, CDR2 YFSETQ. With V trimmed by 4 bases and J by 7 bases, 8 bases remained unmatched. In nucleotides, the CDR3 is TGCGCCAGCAGCCCGATACAGGGGGCGGACGGGGAGCTGTTTTTT. This encodes CASSPIQGADGELFF.

V and J are TRBV5-1 and TRBJ2-7; 9 bases are a match to TRBD1. V lost 4 bases, J lost 3 bases, and 8 bases stayed unmatched. CDR1 SGHRS and CDR2 YFSETQ come from the germline V gene. There are 15 residues in the CDR3. The CDR3 region has the DNA TGCGCCAGCAGCCAACAGACAGGGGGATACTACGAGCAGTACTTC. This sequence encodes CASSQQTGGYYEQYF.

This chain uses TRBV20-1 with TRBJ2-7, with D hard to call. CDR3 length: 11 residues. Between the trimmed V and J ends, which lost 5 bases and 5 bases, there was a span of 10 bases. Germline assignment: CDR1 DFQATT and CDR2 SNEGSKA (reference sequence). Here the CDR3 DNA reads TGCAGTGCTGGTAGGGTCGACGAGCAGTACTTC. Translation: CSAGRVDEQYF.

The chain has TRBV9 and TRBJ2-7; a weak D match, TRBD2 (6 bases). Trimming took off 4 bases at V and 1 base at J, with 21 bases between the two ends. The CDR3 runs 17 residues. Germline V gene data show CDR1 as SGDLS and CDR2 as YYNGEE. CDR3 in amino acids: CASSPRRGREWSYEQYF. As DNA, the CDR3 is TGTGCCAGCAGCCCGCGTCGGGGACGGGAGTGGTCCTACGAGCAGTACTTC.

The rearrangement links TRBV21-1 to TRBJ1-2; TRBD1, the table's D call, lacks a check against the DNA. TRBV21-1 is a recognized pseudogene. This CDR3 has 18 residues. This CDR3 is CASSKVVQGAHLNYGYTF. CDR3 coding DNA: TGTGCCAGCAGCAAAGTTGTGCAGGGGGCCCACCTTAACTATGGCTACACCTTC.